The source of this TCR beta chain is a study of blood T cell repertoires in COVID-19. Study at large: T cells, B-cell-depleted T cells, or PBMCs supplied cDNA or gDNA.

The repertoire was sequenced with immunoSEQ multiplex PCR; TCRdb's copy has only in-frame clones and lacks some. The data hold about half a million clones, with 70% to 90% observed a single time. The sample holds a few counts of this clone. The sequenced sample was peripheral blood. The clonotype originates from a human donor in a cohort sampled during active COVID-19.

CDR3 sequence: CASRGAGTGFETQYF. CDR3 sequence (DNA): TGTGCCAGCAGAGGAGCCGGGACAGGGTTCGAGACCCAGTACTTC. The rearrangement links TRBV5-4 to TRBJ2-5; 9 bases map to TRBD1. The junction had 10 bases not matched to a gene; V was cut back by 5 bases and J by 5 bases. The CDR3 is 15 amino acids. Germline lookup yields CDR1 SGHNT and CDR2 YYREEE (reference sequence).